Presented here are 5 T cell receptor beta chains from one specimen sequenced in a study of multiple sclerosis patients with progressive multifocal leukoencephalopathy. Assay: immunoSEQ multiplex PCR; the TCRdb copy retains only in-frame clones and omits some. Here the sample spans under 40,000 clones, roughly 92% being singletons. Time point specified: before natalizumab initiation. Sample: PBMCs. The receptors come from a man under 40 with multiple sclerosis.

This chain connects TRBV7-9 to TRBJ2-1; 7 nucleotides align to TRBD2. The CDR3 loop spans 16 amino acids. Trimming removed 1 base from V and 0 bases from J; junction bases left unmatched: 3. Per germline, CDR1 SEHNR and CDR2 FQNEAQ (reference sequence). CDR3 loop: CASSLGREVSYNEQFF. CDR3 nucleotides: TGTGCCAGCAGCTTAGGCCGGGAGGTCTCCTACAATGAGCAGTTCTTC. The variable domain in full, completed from reference TRBV7-9 and TRBJ2-1, reads DTGVSQNPRHKITKRGQNVTFRCDPISEHNRLYWYRQTLGQGPEFLTYFQNEAQLEKSRLLSDRFSAERPKGSFSTLEIQRTEQGDSAMYLCASSLGREVSYNEQFFGPGTRLTVL.

This chain connects TRBV2 to TRBJ2-7; 8 nucleotides line up with TRBD2. Germline V gene lookup returns CDR1 SNHLY and CDR2 FYNNEI. The CDR3 runs to 13 residues. Unmatched junction bases numbered 8, after V lost 7 bases and J lost 6 bases. CDR3 DNA sequence: TGTGCCAGCATAGCAGCGGGAGATCTCGAGCAGTACTTC. Protein: CASIAAGDLEQYF.

This clone was detected once. The V and J genes are TRBV7-9 and TRBJ1-5; D call uncertain. The CDR3 covers 14 residues. V was clipped by 4 bases and J by 0 bases, with 7 bases between them. Germline assignment: CDR1 SEHNR and CDR2 FQNEAQ (reference sequence). CDR3 DNA: TGTGCCAGCAGCTATGAATATAGCAATCAGCCCCAGCATTTT. It specifies CASSYEYSNQPQHF.

The rearrangement uses TRBV7-9 and TRBJ1-4; 8 bases match TRBD1. The CDR3 has 17 residues. V shed 4 bases and J 0 bases; nucleotides not matched to a gene: 7. Germline values: CDR1 SEHNR, CDR2 FQNEAQ (reference sequence). The CDR3 DNA reads as TGTGCCAGCAGCTCTGCGGGACAGGCGGCAACTAATGAAAAACTGTTTTTT. Encoded protein: CASSSAGQAATNEKLFF. Filled out from reference TRBV7-9 and TRBJ1-4, the complete variable domain reads DTGVSQNPRHKITKRGQNVTFRCDPISEHNRLYWYRQTLGQGPEFLTYFQNEAQLEKSRLLSDRFSAERPKGSFSTLEIQRTEQGDSAMYLCASSSAGQAATNEKLFFGSGTQLSVL.

This rearrangement joins TRBV15 to TRBJ2-2; 8 positions agree with TRBD2. Germline V gene data show CDR1 as LNHNV and CDR2 as YYDKDF (reference sequence). CDR3 length: 14 amino acids. Trimming took 11 bases from V and 2 from J; bases not matched to a gene: 7. CDR3 in amino acids: CAVGLAGNTGELFF. The CDR3 DNA reads as TGTGCCGTCGGGCTAGCGGGTAACACCGGGGAGCTGTTTTTT.